Below are 21 T cell receptor beta chains sequenced from a single sample in a study of neurological immune-mediated disorders. TCRdb processed the 5' RACE reads anew with MiXCR; each CDR3 protein has one entry. Among approximately 58,000 distinct CDR3 sequences listed, roughly 10% were seen once. Sequenced sample: PBMCs. Receptor source: a man in his 60s in good health.

This clonotype occurred many times. CDR3 loop: CASSHRRGGGYYEQYF. CDR3 nucleotides: TGTGCCAGCAGCCATAGGAGGGGGGGGGGTTACTACGAGCAGTACTTC. The chain links TRBV12-3 or TRBV12-4 to TRBJ2-7; the D gene is possibly TRBD2 (7 bases). The ends were cut back, 6 bases at V and 3 bases at J, with 21 bases in the middle. This CDR3 contains 16 residues.

This clonotype was seen at least ten times. The genes are TRBV4-3 and TRBJ2-1; 9 positions agree with TRBD2. V shed 5 bases and J 9 bases; nucleotides not matched to a gene: 8. From germline, CDR1 is LGHNA and CDR2 YSLEER. CDR3 length: 14 residues. In DNA form, the CDR3 reads TGCGCCAGCAGCACACAGCGGGGGGAGGGTGAGCAGTTCTTC. Amino acids: CASSTQRGEGEQFF.

This clonotype was observed at least ten times. The chain uses TRBV5-1 and TRBJ2-7; possibly TRBD1 for D (7 bases). V dropped 0 bases and J dropped 3 bases, with 13 bases sitting between them. Germline CDR1 and CDR2: SGHRS and YFSETQ. The CDR3 sequence is 15 residues long. The CDR3, as DNA: TGCGCCAGCAGCTTGGACCAGGGGGGAAGCTACGAGCAGTACTTC. Translating it yields CASSLDQGGSYEQYF.

In this sample, this clonotype turned up many times. DNA of the CDR3: TGTGCCAGCAGTGAGGACACGCGGAGCTCTGGGGCCAACGTCCTGACTTTC. Its protein product is CASSEDTRSSGANVLTF. V and J are TRBV6-5 and TRBJ2-6; tentatively, D is TRBD1 (5 bases). This CDR3 region has 17 residues. CDR1 and CDR2 from the germline V gene are MNHEY and SVGAGI. The V gene lost 5 bases and the J gene lost 0 bases, with 14 bases spanning the gap.

The rearrangement links TRBV2 to TRBJ1-1, with D hard to call. CDR3 length equals 14 residues. The V gene lost 2 bases and the J gene lost 0 bases, with 7 bases spanning the gap. Germline V lookup: CDR1 SNHLY, CDR2 FYNNEI. CDR3 bases: TGTGCCAGCAGTGAAAACGTGGTGAACACTGAAGCTTTCTTT. Encoded protein: CASSENVVNTEAFF.

The CDR3 here is CASSFGTARGELFF. The CDR3, as DNA: TGTGCCAGCAGCTTCGGGACAGCCAGAGGGGAGCTGTTTTTT. This sequence joins TRBV11-3 and TRBJ2-2; 7 nucleotides align to TRBD1. The CDR3 contains 14 residues. The ends lost 3 bases at V and 8 bases at J; junction bases unmatched: 6. Germline lookup yields CDR1 SGHNT and CDR2 YENEEA.

This clonotype was detected many times. The chain carries TRBV12-3 or TRBV12-4 and TRBJ2-7; the match to TRBD1 covers 8 bases. The CDR3 has 14 amino acids. Unmatched junction bases numbered 6, after V lost 5 bases and J lost 3 bases. Written as DNA, the CDR3 is TGTGCCAGCAGTAACCGGGACAGGATCTACGAGCAGTACTTC. As protein: CASSNRDRIYEQYF.

Ten or more counts support this clonotype. The chain joins TRBV6-2 or TRBV6-3 to TRBJ1-1, with a possible D match to TRBD1 (6 bases). This CDR3 region has 15 residues. Looked up from germline, CDR1 is MNHEY and CDR2 is SVGEGT. The ends were cut back, 4 bases at V and 6 bases at J, with 18 bases in the middle. The DNA of the CDR3 is TGTGCCAGCAGTTCAAACCTCAGGGGTGGGTCTGAAGCTTTCTTT. Translated: CASSSNLRGGSEAFF.

This clonotype was seen many times. The V and J genes are TRBV7-2 and TRBJ1-1; possibly TRBD1 for D (6 bases). Trimming removed 4 bases from V and 4 bases from J, with 10 bases in between. The CDR3 totals 13 residues. Germline values: CDR1 SGHTA, CDR2 FQGNSA. The CDR3: CASSSRGGTEAFF. CDR3 sequence (DNA): TGTGCCAGCAGCTCAAGGGGGGGCACTGAAGCTTTCTTT.

There are many counts of this clonotype. The rearrangement links TRBV5-1 to TRBJ2-1, with D maybe TRBD1 (6 bases). CDR1 SGHRS and CDR2 YFSETQ come from the germline V gene. Trimming removed 0 bases at V and 10 bases at J, with 17 bases between. The CDR3 covers 15 residues. CDR3 DNA sequence: TGCGCCAGCAGCTTGGTCATTCTTTCCGGGACAGAGCAGTTCTTC. Protein sequence: CASSLVILSGTEQFF.

This clonotype was seen repeatedly, ten times or more. V and J are TRBV7-2 and TRBJ1-2; 7 nucleotides match TRBD1. CDR1 is SGHTA and CDR2 is FQGNSA in the germline V gene. Unmatched junction bases numbered 7, after V lost 5 bases and J lost 4 bases. The CDR3 has 14 amino acids. The CDR3, as DNA: TGTGCCAGCAGCCTACAGGGGCAGGGCTATGGCTACACCTTC. Protein: CASSLQGQGYGYTF.

This clonotype has at least ten counts. The chain joins TRBV5-1 to TRBJ2-1, with TRBD2 matching 11 bases. The CDR3 totals 16 residues. V lost 3 bases to trimming and J lost 5 bases; unmatched junction nucleotides: 7. Germline loops: CDR1 SGHRS, CDR2 YFSETQ. CDR3 sequence: CASSSLSGGANNEQFF. In DNA form, the CDR3 reads TGCGCCAGCAGCTCTCTTAGCGGGGGGGCCAACAATGAGCAGTTCTTC.

This clonotype was found many times. The rearrangement uses TRBV20-1 and TRBJ1-2; 7 bases fit TRBD1. The V gene's germline CDR1 is DFQATT and CDR2 SNEGSKA (reference sequence). There are 13 residues in the CDR3. The V and J ends lost 1 base and 2 bases, in that order; junction bases with no gene match: 1. CDR3 nucleotides: TGCAGTGCTAGAGTAGGGGGCAACTATGGCTACACCTTC. Its protein is CSARVGGNYGYTF.

As to this clonotype: A much larger clone is a single base away; this may be a read error. The chain links TRBV7-3 to TRBJ2-3; the match to TRBD2 covers 7 bases. This CDR3 has 14 residues. Germline CDR1 and CDR2: SGHTA and FQGTGA. The V gene end was trimmed by 5 bases and the J gene end by 4 bases; junction bases not matched to a gene: 6. The CDR3 here is CASSPGLEADTQYF. The CDR3 nucleotides read TGTGCCAGCAGCCCCGGACTAGAGGCAGATACGCAGTATTTT. The whole variable domain, remainder taken from reference TRBV7-3 and TRBJ2-3, is GAGVSQTPSNKVTEKGKYVELRCDPISGHTALYWYRQSLGQGPEFLIYFQGTGAADDSGLPNDRFFAVRPEGSVSTLKIQRTERGDSAVYLCASSPGLEADTQYFGPGTRLTVL.

This clonotype was observed many times. This chain uses TRBV12-3 or TRBV12-4 with TRBJ1-6; no reliable D call. The CDR3 spans 15 residues. V lost 1 base to trimming and J lost 7 bases, with 11 bases between them. CDR3 bases: TGTGCCAGCAGTTTAGGGCGGACGGGGAATTCACCCCTCCACTTT. Protein product: CASSLGRTGNSPLHF.

A word on this clonotype: This CDR3 is missing its conserved last phenylalanine or tryptophan, likely due to a read error. In DNA, the CDR3 is TGCAGCGTTGAGGAGACCCAGTACTTA. Translating it yields CSVEETQYL. The V call is TRBV29-1, the J call TRBJ2-5; D ambiguous. V was trimmed by 3 bases and J by 5 bases, leaving 1 base between them. Germline CDR1 SQVTM, CDR2 ANQGSEA. The CDR3 contains 9 residues.

The rearrangement uses TRBV6-2 or TRBV6-3 and TRBJ1-5; 11 positions match TRBD1. From germline, CDR1 is MNHEY and CDR2 SVGEGT. V lost 7 bases to trimming and J lost 2 bases; unmatched junction nucleotides: 4. The CDR3 totals 15 residues. In DNA, the CDR3 is TGTGCCAGCACTCGGACAGGGGGCGGCAATCAGCCCCAGCATTTT. This codes for CASTRTGGGNQPQHF.

As concerns this clonotype: Just one base apart from a much larger clone, this may be a read error. The CDR3 DNA follows: TGTGCCAGCAGCTTGTTTAGCGCGAGGAACACCTGGGAGCCGTTTTTT. Protein: CASSLFSARNTWEPFF. The chain uses TRBV5-5 and TRBJ2-2; a possible D gene is TRBD2 (5 bases). This CDR3 has 16 residues. Germline V lookup: CDR1 SGHKS, CDR2 YYEKEE (reference sequence). Complete variable domain (other parts from reference TRBV5-5 and TRBJ2-2): DAGVTQSPTHLIKTRGQQVTLRCSPISGHKSVSWYQQVLGQGPQFIFQYYEKEERGRGNFPDRFSARQFPNYSSELNVNALLLGDSALYLCASSLFSARNTWEPFFGEGSRLTVL.

This clonotype was seen ten or more times. The chain uses TRBV3-1 and TRBJ1-1, with TRBD1 identical over 10 bases. There are 15 residues in the CDR3. V gave up 1 base and J gave up 4 bases; unmatched junction bases: 3. From germline, CDR1 is LGHDT and CDR2 YNNKEL (reference sequence). CDR3 residues: CASSQAGTGATEAFF. CDR3 in DNA: TGTGCCAGCAGCCAAGCAGGGACAGGGGCCACTGAAGCTTTCTTT.

This clonotype was recorded many times. CDR3 region: CSAVNRVNTEAFF. The CDR3 coding sequence is TGCAGTGCTGTAAACAGGGTGAACACTGAAGCTTTCTTT. The genes are TRBV20-1 and TRBJ1-1; tentatively, D is TRBD1 (6 bases). CDR1 and CDR2 from the germline V gene are DFQATT and SNEGSKA (reference sequence). V lost 5 bases and J 0 bases, leaving 10 bases between the germline ends. This CDR3 has 13 residues.

This clonotype appeared many times. V usage is TRBV10-3 and J usage is TRBJ1-5; the match to TRBD1 covers 9 bases. This CDR3 is 12 amino acids long. Looked up from germline, CDR1 is ENHRY and CDR2 is SYGVKD. Trimming at V came to 6 bases and at J to 6 bases, leaving 0 bases not matched to a gene. The CDR3: CAIRDRGQPQHF. Here the CDR3 DNA reads TGTGCCATCAGGGACAGGGGTCAGCCCCAGCATTTT.